Here is one T cell receptor beta chain with its context. As yet, its antigen is unknown. CDR3 size: 14 residues. CDR1 SGHTA and CDR2 FQGNSA come from the germline V gene. V dropped 2 bases and J dropped 1 base, with 5 bases sitting between them. This specimen comes from a study of T cell responses to AZD1222 COVID-19 vaccine. Study-level results: Spike-spanning, vaccine-associated CD4 TCRs were dominant at 160-218 and 743-854. Once two AZD1222 doses were given, Spike-specific TCR breadth and depth went up.

Generated by immunoSEQ multiplex PCR, the TCRdb table keeps only in-frame clones and is missing some. The sample lists 150,000 or so clones, about nine tenths occurring once. The TCR sequence derives from an adult who received the AZD1222 COVID-19 vaccine. Sequenced material: peripheral blood, taken 28 days after the second AZD1222 dose. The chain recombines TRBV7-2 with TRBJ2-2; D uncertain. The CDR3 sequence is CASSLNMNTGELFF. The CDR3 DNA is TGTGCCAGCAGCTTAAACATGAACACCGGGGAGCTGTTTTTT. The full variable domain, completed using reference TRBV7-2 and TRBJ2-2, is GAGVSQSPSNKVTEKGKDVELRCDPISGHTALYWYRQSLGQGLEFLIYFQGNSAPDKSGLPSDRFSAERTGGSVSTLTIQRTQQEDSAVYLCASSLNMNTGELFFGEGSRLTVL.